This TCR beta chain derives from a study of blood T cell repertoires in COVID-19. Across the study: Sources were T cells, B-cell-depleted T cells, or PBMCs; the material itself was cDNA or gDNA.

Authors' processing steps: Amplifying reference gene primers gave estimates of nucleated cell counts. Only in-frame clones appear in the TCRdb table, and some are missing; sequencing was by immunoSEQ multiplex PCR. D and trimming were read from the DNA, whereas the V and J calls and clone size are those reported in that table. The table records hundreds of thousands of clones, 85% to 90% of them present only once. The V and J ends lost 5 bases and 4 bases, in that order; junction bases with no gene match: 10. The length of the CDR3 is 15 residues. CDR1 is SGHTA and CDR2 is FQGTGA in the germline V gene.

The material sequenced was peripheral blood. The V and J genes are TRBV7-3 and TRBJ1-1, with 7 positions matching TRBD1. The source is a man aged 60 to 69 who had recovered from COVID-19. The CDR3 sequence: CASSDRTGDRTEAFF. CDR3 in DNA: TGTGCCAGCAGCGATAGGACAGGCGATCGCACTGAAGCTTTCTTT.